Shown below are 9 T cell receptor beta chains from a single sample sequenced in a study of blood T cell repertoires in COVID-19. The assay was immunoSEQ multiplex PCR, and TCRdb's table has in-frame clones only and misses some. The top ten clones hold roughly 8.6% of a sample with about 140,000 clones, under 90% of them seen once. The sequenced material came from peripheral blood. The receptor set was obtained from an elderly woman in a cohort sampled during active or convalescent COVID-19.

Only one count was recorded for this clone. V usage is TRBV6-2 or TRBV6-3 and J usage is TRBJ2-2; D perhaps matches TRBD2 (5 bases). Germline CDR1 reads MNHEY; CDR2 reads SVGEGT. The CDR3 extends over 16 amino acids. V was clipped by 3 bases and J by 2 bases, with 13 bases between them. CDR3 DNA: TGTGCCAGCAGTTATAAGGAGCGGAGAAACACCGGGGAGCTGTTTTTT. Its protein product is CASSYKERRNTGELFF.

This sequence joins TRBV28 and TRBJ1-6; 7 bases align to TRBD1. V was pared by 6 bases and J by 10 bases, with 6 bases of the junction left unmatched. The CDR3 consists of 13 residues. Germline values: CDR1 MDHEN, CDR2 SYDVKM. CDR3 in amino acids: CASSNRGDSPLHF. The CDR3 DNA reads TGTGCCAGCAGCAACAGGGGCGACTCACCCCTCCACTTT. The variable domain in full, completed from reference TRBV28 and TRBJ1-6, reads DVKVTQSSRYLVKRTGEKVFLECVQDMDHENMFWYRQDPGLGLRLIYFSYDVKMKEKGDIPEGYSVSREKKERFSLILESASTNQTSMYLCASSNRGDSPLHFGNGTRLTVT.

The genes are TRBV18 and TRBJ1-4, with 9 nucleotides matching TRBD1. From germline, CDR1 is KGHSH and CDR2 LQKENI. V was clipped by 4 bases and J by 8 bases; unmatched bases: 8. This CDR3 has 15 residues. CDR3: CASSQPGQGYEKLFF. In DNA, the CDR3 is TGTGCCAGCTCACAACCGGGACAGGGATACGAAAAACTGTTTTTT.

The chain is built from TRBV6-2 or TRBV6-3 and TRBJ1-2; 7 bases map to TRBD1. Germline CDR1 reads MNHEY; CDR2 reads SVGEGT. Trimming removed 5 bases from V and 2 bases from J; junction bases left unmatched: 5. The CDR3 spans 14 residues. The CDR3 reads CASSDTQGNYGYTF. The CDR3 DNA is TGTGCCAGCAGTGATACACAGGGGAACTATGGCTACACCTTC.

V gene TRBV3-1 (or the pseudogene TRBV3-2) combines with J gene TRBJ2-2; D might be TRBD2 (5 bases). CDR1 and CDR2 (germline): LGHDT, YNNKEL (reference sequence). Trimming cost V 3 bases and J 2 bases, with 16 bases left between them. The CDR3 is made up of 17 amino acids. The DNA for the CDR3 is TGTGCCAGCAGCCAGCGGCTCAGGAGGAGTAACACCGGGGAGCTGTTTTTT. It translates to CASSQRLRRSNTGELFF.

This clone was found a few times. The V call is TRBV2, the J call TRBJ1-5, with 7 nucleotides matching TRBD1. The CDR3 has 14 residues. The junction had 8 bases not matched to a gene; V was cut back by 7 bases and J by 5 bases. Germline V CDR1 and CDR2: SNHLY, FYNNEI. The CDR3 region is CASMLSGGYQPQHF. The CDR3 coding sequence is TGTGCCAGCATGCTGTCAGGGGGGTATCAGCCCCAGCATTTT.

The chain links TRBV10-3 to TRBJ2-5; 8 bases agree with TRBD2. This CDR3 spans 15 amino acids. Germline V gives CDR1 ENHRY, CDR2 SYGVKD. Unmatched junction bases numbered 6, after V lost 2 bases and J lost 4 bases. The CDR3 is CAISEGGGMRETQYF. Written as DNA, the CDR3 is TGTGCCATCAGTGAGGGCGGGGGGATGCGAGAGACCCAGTACTTC.

The CDR3 bases are TGTGCCAGCGCGGCAGGGGGCATGAACACTGAAGCTTTCTTT. Protein product: CASAAGGMNTEAFF. The chain uses TRBV21-1 and TRBJ1-1; the D call in the table, TRBD1, was not verified against the DNA. TRBV21-1 corresponds to a pseudogene. This CDR3 is built from 14 residues.

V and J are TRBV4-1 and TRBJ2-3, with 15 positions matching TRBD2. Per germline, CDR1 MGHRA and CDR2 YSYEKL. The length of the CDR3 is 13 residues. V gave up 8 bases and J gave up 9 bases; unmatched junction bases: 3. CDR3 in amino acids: CASGGTSGGTQYF. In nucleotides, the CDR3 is TGCGCCAGCGGTGGGACTAGCGGGGGGACGCAGTATTTT.